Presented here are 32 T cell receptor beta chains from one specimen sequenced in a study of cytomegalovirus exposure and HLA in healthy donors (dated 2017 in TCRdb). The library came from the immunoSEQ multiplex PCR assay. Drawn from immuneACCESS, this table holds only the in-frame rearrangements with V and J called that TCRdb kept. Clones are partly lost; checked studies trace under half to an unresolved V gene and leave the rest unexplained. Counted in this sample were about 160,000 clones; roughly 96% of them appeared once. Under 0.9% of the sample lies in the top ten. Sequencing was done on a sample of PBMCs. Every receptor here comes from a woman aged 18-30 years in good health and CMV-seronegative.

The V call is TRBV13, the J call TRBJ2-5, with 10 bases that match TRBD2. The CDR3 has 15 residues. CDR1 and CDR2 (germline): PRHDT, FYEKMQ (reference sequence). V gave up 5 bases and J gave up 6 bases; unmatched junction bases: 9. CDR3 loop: CASSTSSGGAKTQYF. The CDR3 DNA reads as TGTGCCAGCAGCACCTCGAGCGGGGGGGCGAAGACCCAGTACTTC.

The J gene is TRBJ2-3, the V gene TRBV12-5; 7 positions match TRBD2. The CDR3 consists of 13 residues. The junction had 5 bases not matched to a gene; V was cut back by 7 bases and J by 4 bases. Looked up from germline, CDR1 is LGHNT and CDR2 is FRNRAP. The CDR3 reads CASERTSSDTQYF. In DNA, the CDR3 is TGTGCTAGTGAAAGGACTAGTTCAGATACGCAGTATTTT.

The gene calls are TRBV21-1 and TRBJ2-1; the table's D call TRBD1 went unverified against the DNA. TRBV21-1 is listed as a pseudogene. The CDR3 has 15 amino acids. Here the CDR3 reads CASNKNGQLYNEQFF. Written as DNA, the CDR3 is TGTGCCAGCAACAAAAACGGACAGCTCTACAATGAGCAGTTCTTC.

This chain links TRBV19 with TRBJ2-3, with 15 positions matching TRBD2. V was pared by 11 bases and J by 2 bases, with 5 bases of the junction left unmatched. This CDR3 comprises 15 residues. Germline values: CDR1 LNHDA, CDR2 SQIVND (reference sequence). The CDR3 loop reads CASGLAGGSTDTQYF. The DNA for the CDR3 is TGTGCCTCGGGACTAGCGGGGGGTTCCACAGATACGCAGTATTTT. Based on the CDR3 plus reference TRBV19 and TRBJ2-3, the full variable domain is DGGITQSPKYLFRKEGQNVTLSCEQNLNHDAMYWYRQDPGQGLRLIYYSQIVNDFQKGDIAEGYSVSREKKESFPLTVTSAQKNPTAFYLCASGLAGGSTDTQYFGPGTRLTVL.

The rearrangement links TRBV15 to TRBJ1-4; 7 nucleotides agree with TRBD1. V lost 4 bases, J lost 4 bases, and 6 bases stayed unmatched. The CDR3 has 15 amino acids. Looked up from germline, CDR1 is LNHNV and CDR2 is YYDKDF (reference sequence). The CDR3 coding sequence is TGTGCCACCAGCATCCCGACAGGGATTAATGAAAAACTGTTTTTT. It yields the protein CATSIPTGINEKLFF.

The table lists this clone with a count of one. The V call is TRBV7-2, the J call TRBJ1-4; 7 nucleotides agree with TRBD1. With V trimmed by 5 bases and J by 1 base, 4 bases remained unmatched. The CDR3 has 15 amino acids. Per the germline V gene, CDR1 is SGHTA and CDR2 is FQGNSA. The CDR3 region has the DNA TGTGCCAGCAGCCCCCGGACAGGAACTAATGAAAAACTGTTTTTT. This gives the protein CASSPRTGTNEKLFF. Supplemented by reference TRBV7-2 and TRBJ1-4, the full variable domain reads GAGVSQSPSNKVTEKGKDVELRCDPISGHTALYWYRQSLGQGLEFLIYFQGNSAPDKSGLPSDRFSAERTGGSVSTLTIQRTQQEDSAVYLCASSPRTGTNEKLFFGSGTQLSVL.

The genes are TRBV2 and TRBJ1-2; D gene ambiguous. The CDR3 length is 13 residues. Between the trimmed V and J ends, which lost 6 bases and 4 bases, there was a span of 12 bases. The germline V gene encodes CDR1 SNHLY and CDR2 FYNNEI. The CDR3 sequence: CASRGQPSYGYTF. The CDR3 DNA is TGTGCCAGCAGGGGCCAGCCCTCCTATGGCTACACCTTC.

The CDR3 spells CASSDTGLGEKLFF. CDR3 in DNA: TGTGCCAGCAGTGATACAGGGCTCGGAGAAAAACTGTTTTTT. V usage is TRBV6-1 and J usage is TRBJ1-4, with D possibly matching TRBD1 (6 bases). Germline-derived CDR1 and CDR2 are MNHNS and SASEGT. The length of the CDR3 is 14 residues. V lost 3 bases and J lost 8, with 13 bases in between.

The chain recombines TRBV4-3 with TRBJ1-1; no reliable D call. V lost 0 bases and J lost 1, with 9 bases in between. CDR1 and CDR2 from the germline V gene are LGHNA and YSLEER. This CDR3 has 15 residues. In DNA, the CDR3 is TGCGCCAGCAGCCAAGATCGGGTCGGGAACACTGAAGCTTTCTTT. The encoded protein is CASSQDRVGNTEAFF.

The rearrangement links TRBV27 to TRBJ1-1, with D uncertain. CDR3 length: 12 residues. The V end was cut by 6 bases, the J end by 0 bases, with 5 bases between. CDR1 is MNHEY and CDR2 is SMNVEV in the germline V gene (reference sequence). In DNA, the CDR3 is TGTGCCAGCAGGCACATGAACACTGAAGCTTTCTTT. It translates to CASRHMNTEAFF.

The CDR3 DNA reads TGTGCCAGCAGCTCGGAGGTTGGGGTATTTGATGAGCAGTTCTTC. Its translation is CASSSEVGVFDEQFF. The V call is TRBV11-2, the J call TRBJ2-1; perhaps TRBD2 as D (5 bases). CDR3 length equals 15 residues. CDR1 is SGHAT, CDR2 FQNNGV, per germline. V gave up 4 bases and J gave up 8 bases, with 18 bases separating them.

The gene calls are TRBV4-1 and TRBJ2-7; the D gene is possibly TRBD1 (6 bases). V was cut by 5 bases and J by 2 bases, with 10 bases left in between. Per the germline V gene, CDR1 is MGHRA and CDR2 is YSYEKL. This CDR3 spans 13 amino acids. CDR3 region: CASSGTRAYEQYF. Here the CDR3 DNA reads TGCGCCAGCAGCGGGACAAGAGCCTACGAGCAGTACTTC.

The CDR3 here is CASGLRTGTQETQYF. The CDR3, as DNA: TGTGCTAGTGGTTTGAGGACAGGGACGCAAGAGACCCAGTACTTC. The chain couples TRBV12-5 to TRBJ2-5, with 8 positions matching TRBD1. Germline V gene lookup returns CDR1 LGHNT and CDR2 FRNRAP. The CDR3 length is 15 residues. With V trimmed by 2 bases and J by 2 bases, 4 bases remained unmatched.

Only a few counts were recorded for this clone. CDR3 DNA: TGTGCCTGGAGTGTATCGGGGAGCACTGAAGCTTTCTTT. Translating it yields CAWSVSGSTEAFF. The V call is TRBV30, the J call TRBJ1-1; D is uncertain. V was trimmed by 0 bases and J by 4 bases, leaving 9 bases between them. Germline values: CDR1 GTSNPN, CDR2 SVGIG (reference sequence). The CDR3 is 13 residues long. Filled out from reference TRBV30 and TRBJ1-1, the complete variable domain reads SQTIHQWPATLVQPVGSPLSLECTVEGTSNPNLYWYRQAAGRGLQLLFYSVGIGQISSEVPQNLSASRPQDRQFILSSKKLLLSDSGFYLCAWSVSGSTEAFFGQGTRLTVV.

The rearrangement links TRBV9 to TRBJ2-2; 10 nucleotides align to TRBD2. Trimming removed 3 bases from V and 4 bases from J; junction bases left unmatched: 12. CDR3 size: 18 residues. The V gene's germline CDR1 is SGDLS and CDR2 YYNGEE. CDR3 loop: CASSAKTGTSAFTGELFF. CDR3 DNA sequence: TGTGCCAGCAGCGCAAAGACCGGGACTAGCGCCTTCACCGGGGAGCTGTTTTTT.

The CDR3 is CASSRISGTGGDQPQHF. CDR3 bases: TGCGCCAGCAGCCGGATCAGCGGGACAGGGGGCGATCAGCCCCAGCATTTT. This chain joins TRBV4-1 and TRBJ1-5; TRBD1 aligns across 12 bases. The CDR3 is 17 residues long. CDR1 MGHRA and CDR2 YSYEKL come from the germline V gene. The junction had 9 bases not matched to a gene; V was cut back by 4 bases and J by 5 bases.

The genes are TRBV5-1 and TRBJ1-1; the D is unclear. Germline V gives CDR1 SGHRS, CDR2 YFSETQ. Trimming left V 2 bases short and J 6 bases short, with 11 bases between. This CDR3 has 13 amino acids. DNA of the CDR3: TGCGCCAGCAGCTTTATTCCAGGTCCTGAAGCTTTCTTT. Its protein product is CASSFIPGPEAFF. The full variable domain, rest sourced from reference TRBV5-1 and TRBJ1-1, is KAGVTQTPRYLIKTRGQQVTLSCSPISGHRSVSWYQQTPGQGLQFLFEYFSETQRNKGNFPGRFSGRQFSNSRSEMNVSTLELGDSALYLCASSFIPGPEAFFGQGTRLTVV.

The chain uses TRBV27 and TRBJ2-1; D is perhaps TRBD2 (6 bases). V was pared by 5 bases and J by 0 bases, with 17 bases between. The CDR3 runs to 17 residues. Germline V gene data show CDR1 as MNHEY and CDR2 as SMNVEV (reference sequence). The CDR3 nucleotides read TGTGCCAGCAGTGCATCCGGGACTTTCAGCTCCTACAATGAGCAGTTCTTC. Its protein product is CASSASGTFSSYNEQFF.

The CDR3 is CASSQGTGNGYTF. The CDR3 DNA follows: TGTGCCAGCAGCCAAGGGACAGGAAATGGCTACACCTTC. The chain links TRBV4-2 to TRBJ1-2; 7 bases map to TRBD1. CDR3 length: 13 amino acids. The germline V gene encodes CDR1 LGHNA and CDR2 YNFKEQ. V dropped 1 base and J dropped 6; count of bases not matched to a gene: 2.

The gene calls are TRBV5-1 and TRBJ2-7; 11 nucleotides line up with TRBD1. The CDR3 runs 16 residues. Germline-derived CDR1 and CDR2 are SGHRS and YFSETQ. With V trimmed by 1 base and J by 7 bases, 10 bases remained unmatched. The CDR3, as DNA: TGCGCCAGCAGCTTGATGCCGGGACAGGGGGTAGTGGAGCAGTACTTC. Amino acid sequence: CASSLMPGQGVVEQYF.

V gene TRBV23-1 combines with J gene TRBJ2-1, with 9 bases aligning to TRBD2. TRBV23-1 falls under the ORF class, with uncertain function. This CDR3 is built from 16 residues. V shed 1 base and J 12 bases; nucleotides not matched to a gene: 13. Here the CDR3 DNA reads TGCGCCAGCAGTCAATTTCTAGCGGGGTTCCTTTTTGGGCAGTTCTTC. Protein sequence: CASSQFLAGFLFGQFF.

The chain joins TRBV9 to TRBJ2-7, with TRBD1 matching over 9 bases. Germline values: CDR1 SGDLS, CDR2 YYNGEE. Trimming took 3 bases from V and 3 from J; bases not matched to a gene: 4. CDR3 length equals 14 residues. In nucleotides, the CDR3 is TGTGCCAGCAGCGCCGGGACAGGGCTCTACGAGCAGTACTTC. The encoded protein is CASSAGTGLYEQYF.

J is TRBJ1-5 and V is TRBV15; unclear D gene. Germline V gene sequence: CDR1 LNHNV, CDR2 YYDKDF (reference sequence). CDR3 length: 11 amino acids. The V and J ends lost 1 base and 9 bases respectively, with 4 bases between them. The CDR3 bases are TGTGCCACCAGCAGAGGCGGGCCCCAGCATTTT. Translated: CATSRGGPQHF.

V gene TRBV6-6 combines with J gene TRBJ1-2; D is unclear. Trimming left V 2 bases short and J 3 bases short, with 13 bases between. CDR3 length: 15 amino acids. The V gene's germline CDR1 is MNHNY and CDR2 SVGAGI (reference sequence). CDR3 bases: TGTGCCAGCAGTTACCAGGCCGGGAGTGACTATGGCTACACCTTC. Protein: CASSYQAGSDYGYTF.

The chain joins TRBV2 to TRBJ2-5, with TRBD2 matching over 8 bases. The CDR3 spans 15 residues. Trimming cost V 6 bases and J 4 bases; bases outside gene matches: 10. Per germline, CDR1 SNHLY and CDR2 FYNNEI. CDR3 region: CASSYLWGLGETQYF. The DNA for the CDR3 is TGTGCCAGCAGCTACCTATGGGGACTAGGAGAGACCCAGTACTTC.

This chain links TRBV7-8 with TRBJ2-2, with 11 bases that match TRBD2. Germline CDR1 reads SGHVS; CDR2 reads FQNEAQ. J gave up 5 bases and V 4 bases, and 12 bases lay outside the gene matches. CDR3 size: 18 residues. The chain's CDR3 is CASSSASGGRVKTGELFF. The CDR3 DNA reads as TGTGCCAGCAGCTCGGCTAGCGGGGGGCGTGTAAAGACCGGGGAGCTGTTTTTT.

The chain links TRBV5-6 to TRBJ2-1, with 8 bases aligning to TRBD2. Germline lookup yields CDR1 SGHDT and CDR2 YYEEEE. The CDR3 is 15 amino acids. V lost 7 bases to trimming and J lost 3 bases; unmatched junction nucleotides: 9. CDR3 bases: TGTGCCAGCCTAAAAAGCGGGGGAGACTACAATGAGCAGTTCTTC. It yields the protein CASLKSGGDYNEQFF.

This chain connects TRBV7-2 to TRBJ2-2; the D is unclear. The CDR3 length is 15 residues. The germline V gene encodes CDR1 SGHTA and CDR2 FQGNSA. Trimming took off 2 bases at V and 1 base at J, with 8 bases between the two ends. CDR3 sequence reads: CASSLFTKNTGELFF. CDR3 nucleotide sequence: TGTGCCAGCAGCTTATTCACAAAGAACACCGGGGAGCTGTTTTTT.

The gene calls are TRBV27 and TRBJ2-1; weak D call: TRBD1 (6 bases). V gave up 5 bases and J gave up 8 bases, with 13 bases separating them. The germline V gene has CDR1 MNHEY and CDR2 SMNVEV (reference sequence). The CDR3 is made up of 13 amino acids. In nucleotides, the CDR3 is TGTGCCAGCAGTCGCAGGGGTTCGGATGAGCAGTTCTTC. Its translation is CASSRRGSDEQFF.

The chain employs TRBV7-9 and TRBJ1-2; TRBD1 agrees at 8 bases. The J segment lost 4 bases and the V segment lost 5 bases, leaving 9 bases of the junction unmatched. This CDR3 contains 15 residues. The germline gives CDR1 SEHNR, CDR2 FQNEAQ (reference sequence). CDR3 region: CASSPGTGMRYGYTF. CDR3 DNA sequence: TGTGCCAGCAGCCCGGGGACAGGAATGCGCTATGGCTACACCTTC.

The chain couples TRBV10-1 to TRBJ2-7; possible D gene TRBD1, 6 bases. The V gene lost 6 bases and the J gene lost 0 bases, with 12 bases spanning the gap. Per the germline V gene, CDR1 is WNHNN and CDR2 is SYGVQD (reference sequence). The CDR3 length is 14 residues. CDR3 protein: CASRYGQYSYEQYF. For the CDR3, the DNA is TGCGCCAGCAGATACGGACAGTACTCCTACGAGCAGTACTTC.

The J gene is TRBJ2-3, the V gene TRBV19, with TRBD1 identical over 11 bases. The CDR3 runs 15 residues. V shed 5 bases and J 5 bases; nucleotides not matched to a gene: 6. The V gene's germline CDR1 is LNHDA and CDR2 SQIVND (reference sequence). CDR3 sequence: CASSVGDRGIDTQYF. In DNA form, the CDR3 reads TGTGCCAGTAGTGTCGGGGACAGGGGGATAGATACGCAGTATTTT.